These 29 T cell receptor beta chains came from one sample sequenced in a study of OX40 agonist ivuxolimab in advanced cancers. Produced via immunoSEQ multiplex PCR; TCRdb's table is partial and in-frame only. The data hold about 50,000 clones, with about 89% observed a single time. Sequences were derived from CD4+ or CD8+ T cells sorted from blood, sampled in a trial of the OX40 agonist ivuxolimab. Receptors were obtained from an adult with an advanced solid tumor such as melanoma, head and neck, liver or kidney cancer.

The J gene is TRBJ1-6, the V gene TRBV10-3; TRBD1 is a possible D gene (6 bases). This CDR3 spans 14 amino acids. Looked up from germline, CDR1 is ENHRY and CDR2 is SYGVKD. The V end was cut by 6 bases, the J end by 9 bases, with 15 bases between. The CDR3 DNA reads TGTGCCATCAGCATACAGGGAGCAGGTTCACCCCTCCACTTT. The encoded protein is CAISIQGAGSPLHF.

The chain combines TRBV2 with TRBJ2-3, with a possible D match to TRBD2 (6 bases). The CDR3 loop spans 14 amino acids. The V gene lost 4 bases and the J gene lost 2 bases, with 10 bases spanning the gap. In germline, CDR1 is SNHLY, CDR2 FYNNEI. The CDR3 region is CASSVGDFTDTQYF. CDR3 nucleotide sequence: TGTGCCAGCAGTGTCGGGGACTTCACAGATACGCAGTATTTT.

The chain is built from TRBV5-7 and TRBJ2-1; 8 positions agree with TRBD1. TRBV5-7 is annotated as an ORF whose role is uncertain. V was clipped by 4 bases and J by 7 bases; unmatched bases: 7. The CDR3 is 14 amino acids. As DNA, the CDR3 is TGTGCCAGCAGCCAGGACAGGGCCAGGAATGAGCAGTTCTTC. It specifies CASSQDRARNEQFF.

The rearrangement links TRBV7-3 to TRBJ2-5, with D uncertain. The CDR3 runs 13 residues. The V end lost 9 bases, the J end lost 5 bases, and 16 bases lay between the germline ends. CDR1 is SGHTA and CDR2 is FQGTGA in the germline V gene. CDR3 region: CASSLRIGETQYF. The CDR3, as DNA: TGTGCCAGTTCCCTAAGAATAGGGGAGACCCAGTACTTC.

The gene calls are TRBV30 and TRBJ2-2; no clear D. The CDR3 is 11 residues long. Between the trimmed V and J ends, which lost 5 bases and 3 bases, there was a span of 4 bases. Looked up from germline, CDR1 is GTSNPN and CDR2 is SVGIG (reference sequence). CDR3 nucleotide sequence: TGTGCCTGGTTTGACACCGGGGAGCTGTTTTTT. As protein: CAWFDTGELFF.

The chain couples TRBV9 to TRBJ2-1; weak D call: TRBD2 (6 bases). CDR1 is SGDLS and CDR2 is YYNGEE in the germline V gene. Trimming left V 0 bases short and J 2 bases short, with 9 bases between. The CDR3 length is 15 residues. CDR3: CASSVGGGAYNEQFF. The CDR3 nucleotides are TGTGCCAGCAGCGTAGGGGGCGGGGCCTACAATGAGCAGTTCTTC. Combining the CDR3 with reference TRBV9 and TRBJ2-1 gives the whole variable domain DSGVTQTPKHLITATGQRVTLRCSPRSGDLSVYWYQQSLDQGLQFLIQYYNGEERAKGNILERFSAQQFPDLHSELNLSSLELGDSALYFCASSVGGGAYNEQFFGPGTRLTVL.

J is TRBJ2-5 and V is TRBV5-1; TRBD1 agrees at 9 bases. V was clipped by 4 bases and J by 5 bases; unmatched bases: 12. This CDR3 comprises 16 residues. The V gene's germline CDR1 is SGHRS and CDR2 YFSETQ. The CDR3 DNA reads TGCGCCAGCAGCCCCCGCCGGACAGGGGATGGTGAGACCCAGTACTTC. Its protein product is CASSPRRTGDGETQYF.

In DNA form, the CDR3 reads TGTGCCAGCAGCCCTACAGGGATTCGAGGCACTGAAGCTTTCTTT. Its protein is CASSPTGIRGTEAFF. The rearrangement links TRBV6-6 to TRBJ1-1; perhaps TRBD1 as D (6 bases). This CDR3 contains 15 residues. The ends were cut back, 6 bases at V and 4 bases at J, with 18 bases in the middle. Germline CDR1 reads MNHNY; CDR2 reads SVGAGI (reference sequence).

This chain connects TRBV6-6 to TRBJ2-5; the D is unclear. The CDR3 sequence is 13 residues long. Germline assignment: CDR1 MNHNY and CDR2 SVGAGI (reference sequence). Trimming left V 8 bases short and J 1 base short, with 11 bases between. Here the CDR3 reads CASGSLIQETQYF. Written as DNA, the CDR3 is TGTGCCAGCGGGTCCCTCATCCAAGAGACCCAGTACTTC.

This clone rates as medium-sized. V and J are TRBV29-1 and TRBJ1-2, with unresolved D. The CDR3 has 11 amino acids. Trimming pared 5 bases from V and 8 bases from J, leaving 12 bases between. CDR1 and CDR2 (germline): SQVTM, ANQGSEA. The CDR3 bases are TGCAGCGTTAGGTTAACGGGAGGCTACACCTTC. Its translation is CSVRLTGGYTF.

V and J are TRBV9 and TRBJ2-1; D is possibly TRBD1 (7 bases). Trimming cost V 0 bases and J 9 bases, with 19 bases left between them. The CDR3 extends over 16 amino acids. The germline gives CDR1 SGDLS, CDR2 YYNGEE. CDR3 in DNA: TGTGCCAGCAGCGTAGGGCAGGGGGGCCCACAAGGTGAGCAGTTCTTC. This encodes CASSVGQGGPQGEQFF.

The chain uses TRBV19 and TRBJ1-5; 10 nucleotides align to TRBD1. This CDR3 comprises 14 residues. Germline V gene data show CDR1 as LNHDA and CDR2 as SQIVND (reference sequence). Trimming removed 5 bases from V and 5 bases from J; junction bases left unmatched: 3. Here the CDR3 DNA reads TGTGCCAGTAGTGTGGGGACAGGGGATCAGCCCCAGCATTTT. This sequence encodes CASSVGTGDQPQHF.

The chain employs TRBV13 and TRBJ2-1; the D is unclear. The V end lost 5 bases, the J end lost 0 bases, and 11 bases lay between the germline ends. This CDR3 is built from 15 residues. Germline V gene lookup returns CDR1 PRHDT and CDR2 FYEKMQ (reference sequence). Written as DNA, the CDR3 is TGTGCCAGCAGCGTTAGGGCCCGCTCCTACAATGAGCAGTTCTTC. This gives the protein CASSVRARSYNEQFF.

The V gene is TRBV2, the J gene TRBJ2-7; D uncertain. The V and J ends lost 4 bases and 5 bases respectively, with 9 bases between them. CDR3 length: 12 amino acids. The V gene's germline CDR1 is SNHLY and CDR2 FYNNEI. CDR3 protein: CASSVPDHEQYF. The CDR3 DNA is TGTGCCAGCAGTGTACCGGACCACGAGCAGTACTTC.

The CDR3 region is CASSFRTWASNQPQHF. CDR3 sequence (DNA): TGTGCCAGCAGTTTCCGAACTTGGGCAAGCAATCAGCCCCAGCATTTT. The rearrangement links TRBV28 to TRBJ1-5; no clear D. Germline CDR1 and CDR2: MDHEN and SYDVKM. Deletions cut 3 bases from V and 1 base from J, with 13 bases between. CDR3 length equals 16 residues.

This chain links TRBV28 with TRBJ1-1, with D tentatively TRBD1 (6 bases). V lost 8 bases to trimming and J lost 0 bases, with 13 bases between them. This CDR3 contains 14 residues. The germline gives CDR1 MDHEN, CDR2 SYDVKM. The CDR3 spells CASRGGGVNTEAFF. Here the CDR3 DNA reads TGTGCCAGCCGCGGTGGGGGCGTGAACACTGAAGCTTTCTTT.

This chain uses TRBV10-1 with TRBJ2-5, with a possible D match to TRBD2 (6 bases). CDR3 length: 13 amino acids. CDR1 is WNHNN, CDR2 SYGVQD, per germline (reference sequence). V was trimmed by 5 bases and J by 1 base, leaving 8 bases between them. The CDR3 reads CASSRGSQETQYF. CDR3 bases: TGCGCCAGCAGTCGGGGGAGCCAAGAGACCCAGTACTTC.

V is TRBV7-6 and J is TRBJ2-5, with TRBD2 as a possible D gene (5 bases). The tail of the sequence fits TRBJ2-7 better, so the J call may be wrong. The CDR3 loop spans 14 amino acids. Germline V gene sequence: CDR1 SGHVS, CDR2 FNYEAQ. As DNA, the CDR3 is TGTGCCAGCAGCTTAGGCGGGCCCTCCTACGAGCAGTACTTC. This encodes CASSLGGPSYEQYF.

V usage is TRBV5-1 and J usage is TRBJ1-2; TRBD1 aligns across 7 bases. Germline V gives CDR1 SGHRS, CDR2 YFSETQ. J gave up 7 bases and V 4 bases, and 13 bases lay outside the gene matches. The CDR3 loop spans 15 amino acids. The DNA of the CDR3 is TGCGCCAGCAGCCTAGACTCCTATCAGGGGGGTGGCTACACCTTC. Encoded protein: CASSLDSYQGGGYTF.

The chain combines TRBV9 with TRBJ1-2; 10 positions agree with TRBD1. V dropped 4 bases and J dropped 2; count of bases not matched to a gene: 8. The CDR3 is 16 amino acids. Germline values: CDR1 SGDLS, CDR2 YYNGEE. The CDR3: CASSPRRTGGNYGYTF. The CDR3 region has the DNA TGTGCCAGCAGCCCGAGGCGGACAGGGGGAAACTATGGCTACACCTTC.

The chain has TRBV19 and TRBJ1-2; a weak D match, TRBD1 (5 bases). Germline values: CDR1 LNHDA, CDR2 SQIVND (reference sequence). The V gene lost 4 bases and the J gene lost 3 bases, with 12 bases spanning the gap. The CDR3 extends over 14 amino acids. CDR3 sequence reads: CASSRDGRDYGYTF. The CDR3, as DNA: TGTGCCAGTAGTAGGGACGGACGGGACTATGGCTACACCTTC.

This chain links TRBV18 with TRBJ2-3, with a weak D call TRBD2 (6 bases). CDR1 and CDR2 from the germline V gene are KGHSH and LQKENI. Trimming pared 0 bases from V and 0 bases from J, leaving 16 bases between. The CDR3 extends over 18 amino acids. The CDR3 DNA is TGTGCCAGCTCACCACCCAGTCGGGAGCGACCTAGCACAGATACGCAGTATTTT. Amino acid sequence: CASSPPSRERPSTDTQYF.

The chain combines TRBV30 with TRBJ2-5, with TRBD2 identical over 9 bases. Trimming took 3 bases from V and 1 from J; bases not matched to a gene: 6. The CDR3 extends over 15 amino acids. The germline V gene encodes CDR1 GTSNPN and CDR2 SVGIG (reference sequence). The CDR3 spells CAWRKRGAFQETQYF. In DNA, the CDR3 is TGTGCCTGGAGGAAGCGGGGGGCTTTCCAAGAGACCCAGTACTTC.

The gene calls are TRBV19 and TRBJ1-4; no definite D call. CDR1 LNHDA and CDR2 SQIVND come from the germline V gene (reference sequence). The germline V and J ends were trimmed by 3 bases and 4 bases, with 15 bases remaining between them. The CDR3 covers 16 residues. The CDR3 sequence: CASSIFPGQSNEKLFF. The DNA for the CDR3 is TGTGCCAGTAGTATTTTTCCTGGCCAGAGTAATGAAAAACTGTTTTTT.

V is TRBV4-1 and J is TRBJ1-2, with 8 nucleotides matching TRBD1. Germline CDR1 reads MGHRA; CDR2 reads YSYEKL. The CDR3 consists of 18 residues. V lost 0 bases and J lost 10; bases outside the gene matches: 19. For the CDR3, the DNA is TGCGCCAGCAGCCAAGATAGGACAGTAGGGACAGGAGTTTCTTTCTACACCTTC. Translated, it gives CASSQDRTVGTGVSFYTF.

The rearrangement uses TRBV18 and TRBJ1-2; 9 bases line up with TRBD1. V shed 2 bases and J 8 bases; nucleotides not matched to a gene: 9. Germline V lookup: CDR1 KGHSH, CDR2 LQKENI. The CDR3 has 15 residues. The CDR3 region has the DNA TGTGCCAGCTCACCAGGGGGACAGGGTGTCTACGGCTACACCTTC. Amino acid sequence: CASSPGGQGVYGYTF.

This clone was observed a single time. V usage is TRBV28 and J usage is TRBJ1-4; tentative D call: TRBD1 (6 bases). Trimming left V 7 bases short and J 8 bases short, with 14 bases between. CDR1 and CDR2 (germline): MDHEN, SYDVKM. This CDR3 comprises 13 residues. The CDR3 spells CASNGGAGEKLFF. For the CDR3, the DNA is TGTGCCAGCAACGGGGGCGCAGGAGAAAAACTGTTTTTT.

The chain recombines TRBV7-2 with TRBJ2-1; no clear D. This CDR3 contains 12 residues. CDR1 and CDR2 from the germline V gene are SGHTA and FQGNSA. V shed 0 bases and J shed 7 bases, with 4 bases lying between them. CDR3 in DNA: TGTGCCAGCAGCTTAGCGAGAAATGAGCAGTTCTTC. It translates to CASSLARNEQFF.

The V and J genes are TRBV7-9 and TRBJ1-5; the D is unclear. The CDR3 is made up of 14 amino acids. Per the germline V gene, CDR1 is SEHNR and CDR2 is FQNEAQ (reference sequence). V gave up 1 base and J gave up 6 bases, with 10 bases separating them. The CDR3 here is CASSLGSSGQPQHF. Here the CDR3 DNA reads TGTGCCAGCAGCTTAGGCTCAAGCGGTCAGCCCCAGCATTTT. Full variable domain (rest looked up from reference TRBV7-9 and TRBJ1-5): DTGVSQNPRHKITKRGQNVTFRCDPISEHNRLYWYRQTLGQGPEFLTYFQNEAQLEKSRLLSDRFSAERPKGSFSTLEIQRTEQGDSAMYLCASSLGSSGQPQHFGDGTRLSIL.